Listed below are T cell receptor beta chains from one sample, sequenced in a study of blood T cell repertoires in COVID-19. Some clones are missing from TCRdb's copy, which holds only in-frame ones; the method was immunoSEQ multiplex PCR. The table records under 250,000 clones, 65% to 90% of them present only once. The sequencing sample was made of PBMCs or T cells enriched from blood (not recorded which). Receptor source: a woman between 50 and 59 years old with acute COVID-19. The conserved cysteine and the conserved F or W are not part of the CDR3 here.

cdr3_length	v_call	j_call	cdr3_aa
11	TRBV7-2	TRBJ1-1	ASGPRGNTEAF
17	TRBV28	TRBJ1-2	ASSALLGTGGAEVYGYT
13	TRBV2	TRBJ1-2	ASSEQVGSIYGYT
14	TRBV9	TRBJ2-3	ASSVTSGGPEDTQY
14	TRBV7-2	TRBJ1-1	ASSQGGVQGLGQAF
11	TRBV3-1/TRBV3-2	TRBJ1-1	ASSQDGRLEAF
11	TRBV7-2	TRBJ2-7	ASSLNRGYEQY
12	TRBV5-1	TRBJ1-2	ASSQGQGIYGYT
14	TRBV4-3	TRBJ1-2	ASSQDPAGSIYGYT
13	TRBV19	TRBJ2-1	ASSTSSGGAYEQF
11	TRBV2	TRBJ1-3	ASSGTAGNTIY
12	TRBV9	TRBJ1-3	ASSVADRTYTIY
12	TRBV5-1	TRBJ1-6	ASSPGLADSPLH
10	TRBV7-9	TRBJ1-6	ASSGQGGPLH
11	TRBV25-1	TRBJ1-2	ASRGLAGYGYT
13	TRBV10-2	TRBJ1-5	ASSTGGGVPQPQH
11	TRBV29-1	TRBJ1-1	SVRTGWGAEAF
10	TRBV28	TRBJ1-2	ASSLAFYGYT
12	TRBV7-9	TRBJ2-1	ASSFSGGFNEQF
13	TRBV28	TRBJ1-1	ASTPTDRLNTEAF
12	TRBV11-2	TRBJ1-2	ASSLEANPRRYT
12	TRBV6-2/TRBV6-3	TRBJ1-2	ASSYSDRVVSYT
14	TRBV11-2	TRBJ1-3	ASSLDRTSSGNTIY
12	TRBV13	TRBJ2-1	ASSTSGGANEQF
12	TRBV5-4	TRBJ2-5	ASSVKQGPETQY
11	TRBV30	TRBJ1-2	AGRGGQAYGYT
14	TRBV5-4	TRBJ1-4	ASSRTGGFSNEKLF
8	TRBV27	TRBJ2-7	ASGRYEQY
13	TRBV5-1	TRBJ2-2	ASSSRTENTGELF
12	TRBV7-8	TRBJ1-2	ASSLAGGAYGYT
11	TRBV6-5	TRBJ1-6	ASSRDYNSPLH
12	TRBV3-1/TRBV3-2	TRBJ1-2	ASSHRGTNYGYT